The source of this T cell receptor beta chain is a study of blood T cell repertoires in COVID-19. The CDR3 totals 15 residues. Germline V gene sequence: CDR1 SQVTM, CDR2 ANQGSEA. V dropped 6 bases and J dropped 0; count of bases not matched to a gene: 7. Original methodology: Amplification of reference gene primers provided the estimated nucleated cell counts. Libraries were prepared by immunoSEQ multiplex PCR; TCRdb keeps only in-frame clonotypes and omits some of them. D and trimming were read from the DNA, whereas the V and J calls and clone size are those reported in that table. The sample has roughly 400,000 clones; about 89% are singletons. The table lists this clone with a few counts. Adults between roughly 18 and 90 years of age took part from about two dozen US areas. Exposed enrollees had met someone with a PCR-confirmed or clinician-diagnosed COVID-19 case at some point within the 2 weeks before study entry.

This clonotype originated in a middle-aged woman who had been exposed to COVID-19. The specimen sequenced was PBMCs or T cells enriched from blood (not recorded which). This chain links TRBV29-1 with TRBJ2-2, with 7 bases that match TRBD1. The CDR3 loop is CSVPRTGANTGELFF. The CDR3 DNA sequence: TGCAGCGTCCCAAGGACAGGCGCGAACACCGGGGAGCTGTTTTTT.